This T cell receptor (beta chain) was sequenced in a study of T cells in Graves' hyperthyroidism and ophthalmopathy. Findings of the study overall: Ophthalmopathy got predicted by the model a median 6.5 months before its onset.

It was considered stable Graves' hyperthyroidism when ophthalmopathy did not progress within 18 months. The hyperthyroidism was newly diagnosed and had lasted under 2 months; the patients were aged 18 to 65. This clonotype turned up a few times. As yet, its antigen is unknown. There were TCR beta CDR3 regions amplified from RNA transcripts. HTBI primers were used for first-round RT-PCR of the TCR CDR3. TCRdb reprocessed the multiplex PCR reads via MiXCR and lists one record per CDR3 protein. The sample yields over 550,000 distinct CDR3 sequences, around 15% seen once. V shed 5 bases, J shed 11 bases, and the junction held 10 bases outside the gene matches. The CDR3 contains 14 residues. CDR1 and CDR2 (germline): SGHVS, FQNEAQ.

The chain employs TRBV7-8 and TRBJ2-1; 9 bases are shared with TRBD2. What was sequenced was blood. This receptor was identified in a woman under 30 with Graves' hyperthyroidism. CDR3 loop: CASSTMTSGSQQFF. CDR3 nucleotides: TGTGCCAGCAGCACCATGACTAGCGGTTCTCAGCAGTTCTTC.